The sample holds one count of the clone carrying this TCR beta chain. This entry belongs to a study of blood T cell repertoires in COVID-19. Overall study context: The study drew acute and convalescent COVID-19 samples from the United States, Italy and Spain.

V was trimmed by 2 bases and J by 7 bases, leaving 20 bases between them. This CDR3 is built from 16 residues. The table came from immunoSEQ multiplex PCR; TCRdb's copy has only in-frame clones and leaves some out. The profile shows nearly 200,000 clones, around four fifths of them singletons. The chain has TRBV23-1 and TRBJ1-2, with a weak D call TRBD1 (6 bases). TRBV23-1 is sorted into the ORF group, with uncertain function. Sequencing was performed on peripheral blood. This sequence originates from a human donor in a cohort sampled during active COVID-19. The CDR3 DNA sequence: TGCGCCAGCAGTCAACTCGAACTCGGGGGGGCGCGTGGCTACACCTTC. Its protein is CASSQLELGGARGYTF.